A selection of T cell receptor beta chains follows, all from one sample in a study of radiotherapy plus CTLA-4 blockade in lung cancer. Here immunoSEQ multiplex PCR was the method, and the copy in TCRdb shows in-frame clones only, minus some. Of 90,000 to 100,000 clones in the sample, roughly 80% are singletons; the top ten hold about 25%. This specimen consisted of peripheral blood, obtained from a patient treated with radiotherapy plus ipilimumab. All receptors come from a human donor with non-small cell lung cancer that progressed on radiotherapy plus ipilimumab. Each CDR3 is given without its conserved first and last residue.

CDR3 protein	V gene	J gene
AGSEQGGDEQY	TRBV5-4	TRBJ2-7
ASSGRGLYGYT	TRBV6-1	TRBJ1-2
ASSDSSGSDTDTQY	TRBV6-4	TRBJ2-3
ASSSAGTAKEAF	TRBV7-9	TRBJ1-1
ASSDSASGILETQY	TRBV25-1	TRBJ2-5
AWSSRRSTNEKLF	TRBV30	TRBJ1-4
ASRRTGTAGNTIY	TRBV6-5	TRBJ1-3
ASSLGFGQETQY	TRBV28	TRBJ2-5
ATSGDLDSEQY	TRBV15	TRBJ2-7
ASSPSSTYEQY	TRBV5-4	TRBJ2-7
ASSLGAGGNTEAF	TRBV7-9	TRBJ1-1
ASSLLAGDSDTQY	TRBV19	TRBJ2-3
ASSIGTSGNTGELF	TRBV2	TRBJ2-2